The clone carrying this T cell receptor (beta chain) was observed once. Other DNA sequences in the sample encode the same CDR3. This entry comes from a study of identifying expanded T cells in peripheral blood. Germline-derived CDR1 and CDR2 are MRHNA and SNTAGT. The CDR3 sequence is 14 residues long. The junction had 1 base not matched to a gene; V was cut back by 6 bases and J by 1 base. Only in-frame clones appear in the TCRdb table, and some are missing; sequencing was by immunoSEQ multiplex PCR. This table holds more than 80,000 clones, approximately 88% found once. The sample taken for sequencing was blood. This receptor was identified in a person aged 18 to 70 in good health. The chain recombines TRBV6-4 with TRBJ2-3; 10 positions agree with TRBD1. The DNA of the CDR3 is TGTGCCAGCAGCGGGACAGGGGGCACAGATACGCAGTATTTT. Its protein is CASSGTGGTDTQYF.